What follows describes a single T cell receptor (beta chain). The sample is drawn from a study of blood T cell repertoires in COVID-19. Authors' data handling: Reference gene primer amplification in the assay estimated nucleated cell counts. Assay: immunoSEQ multiplex PCR; the TCRdb copy retains only in-frame clones and omits some. V and J calls and clone size follow that table, whereas D and trimming were derived from the DNA. In the table there are more than 200,000 clones, less than 90% of which are singletons. Trimming took 5 bases from V and 7 from J, leaving 11 bases between them. This CDR3 is 12 amino acids long. Germline V lookup: CDR1 LNHDA, CDR2 SQIVND (reference sequence).

The sample consisted of peripheral blood. This sequence was found in a man in his sixties or seventies with acute or convalescent COVID-19. V is TRBV19 and J is TRBJ1-2, with D unclear. CDR3 sequence (DNA): TGTGCCAGTAGTTTCGGCCAGGCTGGCTACACCTTC. As protein: CASSFGQAGYTF.